The 25 T cell receptor beta chains below come from one sample, sequenced in a study of glioma-infiltrating T cells. Using RNA template, CDR3s of TCR alpha and beta were amplified with iRepertoire arm-PCR. In TCRdb, the multiplex PCR reads were re-called with MiXCR into one record per CDR3 protein. The table shows about 110,000 distinct CDR3 sequences, with 25% occurring only once. Sequencing was done on a sample of glioma tissue, nonneoplastic brain tissue, or PBMCs (not recorded which). Receptor source: a human donor with low-grade glioma or glioblastoma, undergoing nonglioma brain surgery, or in good health (not recorded which).

This clonotype was seen at least ten times. The rearrangement joins TRBV29-1 to TRBJ2-7; D is ambiguous. Looked up from germline, CDR1 is SQVTM and CDR2 is ANQGSEA. Trimming shortened V by 2 bases and J by 1 base, and 12 bases separated the two germline ends. This CDR3 is 14 amino acids long. As DNA, the CDR3 is TGCAGCGTTGAAAGGTGGGGAAAATCCTACGAGCAGTACTTC. This gives the protein CSVERWGKSYEQYF.

The chain uses TRBV30 and TRBJ2-4, with TRBD2 as a possible D gene (5 bases). Germline V gene data show CDR1 as GTSNPN and CDR2 as SVGIG (reference sequence). V was trimmed by 0 bases and J by 4 bases, leaving 19 bases between them. The CDR3 is made up of 17 amino acids. CDR3 sequence reads: CAWSVSQNRLRKNIQYF. CDR3 in DNA: TGTGCCTGGAGTGTAAGTCAAAACAGACTAAGGAAAAACATTCAGTACTTC. Full variable domain (outside the CDR3, taken from reference TRBV30 and TRBJ2-4): SQTIHQWPATLVQPVGSPLSLECTVEGTSNPNLYWYRQAAGRGLQLLFYSVGIGQISSEVPQNLSASRPQDRQFILSSKKLLLSDSGFYLCAWSVSQNRLRKNIQYFGAGTRLSVL.

This clonotype has ten or more counts. The chain joins TRBV4-3 to TRBJ2-3; the match to TRBD2 covers 8 bases. The CDR3 runs 15 residues. CDR1 is LGHNA and CDR2 is YSLEER in the germline V gene. With V trimmed by 3 bases and J by 6 bases, 8 bases remained unmatched. CDR3 nucleotides: TGCGCCAGCAGCCAGGATAGCGGGACCTGGGATACGCAGTATTTT. Protein product: CASSQDSGTWDTQYF.

This clonotype occurred once. The chain employs TRBV5-5 and TRBJ1-4; a weak D match, TRBD1 (6 bases). There are 17 residues in the CDR3. Germline CDR1 is SGHKS and CDR2 is YYEKEE (reference sequence). Trimming pared 2 bases from V and 5 bases from J, leaving 19 bases between. This CDR3 reads CASSFAGGAVRNEKLFF. The CDR3 nucleotides read TGTGCCAGCAGCTTCGCGGGGGGCGCGGTAAGGAATGAAAAACTGTTTTTT.

This clonotype has just a few counts. This chain joins TRBV2 and TRBJ2-7, with D perhaps TRBD2 (5 bases). CDR3 length equals 14 residues. V shed 7 bases and J shed 0 bases, with 13 bases lying between them. CDR1 and CDR2 (germline): SNHLY, FYNNEI. This CDR3 reads CASKRERGSYEQYF. The DNA for the CDR3 is TGTGCCAGCAAGAGGGAACGGGGCTCCTACGAGCAGTACTTC.

This clonotype occurred a few times. The rearrangement links TRBV7-2 to TRBJ2-3; 10 bases agree with TRBD2. The CDR3 totals 21 residues. Trimming removed 5 bases from V and 0 bases from J; junction bases left unmatched: 20. Per germline, CDR1 SGHTA and CDR2 FQGNSA. The CDR3 reads CASSLRLRASGGAPSTDTQYF. The CDR3 bases are TGTGCCAGCAGCCTACGCCTCAGGGCGAGCGGGGGGGCCCCGAGCACAGATACGCAGTATTTT.

This clonotype was recorded many times. The rearrangement joins TRBV20-1 to TRBJ2-1; TRBD2 aligns across 9 bases. V lost 0 bases to trimming and J lost 4 bases; unmatched junction nucleotides: 10. The CDR3 is 17 residues long. Looked up from germline, CDR1 is DFQATT and CDR2 is SNEGSKA (reference sequence). CDR3 residues: CSARDFRLAEIYNEQFF. The CDR3 DNA reads TGCAGTGCTAGAGATTTCCGACTAGCGGAGATTTACAATGAGCAGTTCTTC.

This clonotype was observed many times. This sequence joins TRBV20-1 and TRBJ2-1; 8 bases align to TRBD1. Per germline, CDR1 DFQATT and CDR2 SNEGSKA (reference sequence). The CDR3 is 14 amino acids. Unmatched junction bases numbered 4, after V lost 4 bases and J lost 2 bases. The DNA for the CDR3 is TGCAGTGCTATGGCAGGGGGCCCCTACAATGAGCAGTTCTTC. It yields the protein CSAMAGGPYNEQFF.

Concerning this clonotype: A much larger clone differs by one base, so this may be a read error. Given the absence of the conserved phenylalanine or tryptophan at the CDR3 end, a read error is likely. This chain uses TRBV4-1 with TRBJ1-1; D gene unclear. Germline V lookup: CDR1 MGHRA, CDR2 YSYEKL. The CDR3 runs 13 residues. Trimming took off 0 bases at V and 7 bases at J, with 9 bases between the two ends. CDR3 DNA: TGCGCCAGCAGCCAAGACAGATTCATTGAAGCTTTCTCT. Translating gives CASSQDRFIEAFS.

This clonotype was found many times. The V call is TRBV6-2 or TRBV6-3, the J call TRBJ2-7, with a tentative D call TRBD2 (5 bases). Germline V CDR1 and CDR2: MNHEY, SVGEGT. The CDR3 sequence is 12 residues long. Trimming shortened V by 7 bases and J by 7 bases, and 14 bases separated the two germline ends. The CDR3 region has the DNA TGTGCCAGCACCGTATCTCCGGGGGAGCAGTACTTC. It is translated as CASTVSPGEQYF.

Points on this clonotype: At one end the junction does not follow the germline gene, possibly because of a read error. The chain is built from TRBV4-2 and TRBJ2-1; D is undetermined. CDR3 size: 11 residues. In germline, CDR1 is LGHNA, CDR2 YNFKEQ. The CDR3 here is CASSQTNGQFF. In nucleotides, the CDR3 is TGTGCCAGCAGCCAAACAAATGGGCAGTTCTTC.

A note on this clonotype: A junction boundary mismatches the germline segment, possibly from a read error. CDR3 nucleotides: TGTTCCAGCAGTAGGACTAGCGGTACCTACAAGCAGTACTTC. Its translation: CSSSRTSGTYKQYF. This rearrangement joins TRBV6-2 or TRBV6-3 to TRBJ2-7, with 10 positions matching TRBD2. Germline V CDR1 and CDR2: MNHEY, SVGEGT. The CDR3 runs to 14 residues.

Comments on this clonotype: This may come from a read error, since a much larger clone is one base off. The gene calls are TRBV29-1 and TRBJ2-7, with unresolved D. CDR3 length: 12 residues. Germline V gene sequence: CDR1 SQVTM, CDR2 ANQGSEA. The CDR3 sequence: CSVEGSSYEQCF. CDR3 DNA: TGCAGCGTTGAGGGGTCCTCCTACGAGCAGTGCTTC.

Many counts were recorded for this clonotype. The CDR3 DNA reads TGTGCCAGCAGTGCACAGGGGAGCACTGAAGCTTTCTTT. This gives the protein CASSAQGSTEAFF. This rearrangement joins TRBV25-1 to TRBJ1-1; 7 bases fit TRBD1. CDR1 is MGHDK and CDR2 is SYGVNS in the germline V gene. The length of the CDR3 is 13 residues. Losses at the gene ends were 4 bases for V and 4 bases for J; bases not matched to a gene: 3. Combining the CDR3 with reference TRBV25-1 and TRBJ1-1 gives the whole variable domain EADIYQTPRYLVIGTGKKITLECSQTMGHDKMYWYQQDPGMELHLIHYSYGVNSTEKGDLSSESTVSRIRTEHFPLTLESARPSHTSQYLCASSAQGSTEAFFGQGTRLTVV.

This clonotype was seen ten or more times. The gene calls are TRBV5-1 and TRBJ2-3; TRBD1 or TRBD2 may be the D gene (6 bases each). Looked up from germline, CDR1 is SGHRS and CDR2 is YFSETQ. V lost 5 bases and J 4 bases, leaving 11 bases between the germline ends. The CDR3 extends over 13 amino acids. In DNA form, the CDR3 reads TGCGCCAGCAGGTGGGGGGCCTCAGATACGCAGTATTTT. Protein: CASRWGASDTQYF.

This clonotype has more than one count but fewer than ten. This chain links TRBV19 with TRBJ2-7; TRBD1 matches 8 bases. Unmatched junction bases numbered 9, after V lost 7 bases and J lost 1 base. Germline CDR1 is LNHDA and CDR2 is SQIVND (reference sequence). This CDR3 has 15 amino acids. This chain's CDR3 is CASKQGDGPSYEQYF. The CDR3 coding sequence is TGTGCCAGTAAACAGGGGGACGGGCCTTCCTACGAGCAGTACTTC.

The sample holds many counts of this clonotype. The chain has TRBV5-1 and TRBJ1-1, with D tentatively TRBD1 (6 bases). Germline V gives CDR1 SGHRS, CDR2 YFSETQ. The length of the CDR3 is 14 residues. The V end lost 3 bases, the J end lost 3 bases, and 12 bases lay between the germline ends. The CDR3 loop reads CASSSGQMYTEAFF. The CDR3, as DNA: TGCGCCAGCAGCTCGGGACAAATGTACACTGAAGCTTTCTTT.

On this clonotype: Sequence at one end of the junction differs from germline and may be a read error. The CDR3, as DNA: TGCAGTGCTAGAACCCCTCGTCCCGATGGGTCCACAGGACAGGGCTACGAGCAGTGCTTC. It translates to CSARTPRPDGSTGQGYEQCF. V and J are TRBV20-1 and TRBJ2-7, with TRBD1 matching 8 bases. The germline V gene has CDR1 DFQATT and CDR2 SNEGSKA (reference sequence). This CDR3 region has 20 residues.

Many counts were recorded for this clonotype. The gene calls are TRBV6-1 and TRBJ1-1; D is unclear. The germline gives CDR1 MNHNS, CDR2 SASEGT. The CDR3 is 13 amino acids. Trimming shortened V by 6 bases and J by 0 bases, and 8 bases separated the two germline ends. CDR3 in DNA: TGTGCCAGCAGGTTGCGTCTGAACACTGAAGCTTTCTTT. It yields the protein CASRLRLNTEAFF.

Notes on this clonotype: One base away lies a much larger clone, so this may be a sequencing read error. The chain has TRBV29-1 and TRBJ2-7; 8 nucleotides match TRBD1. With the DNA end fitting TRBJ2-1 better, the J assignment may be wrong. The CDR3 length is 13 residues. Germline CDR1 reads SQVTM; CDR2 reads ANQGSEA. CDR3 sequence reads: CSAKTGAPNKQFF. DNA for the CDR3: TGCAGCGCCAAGACAGGGGCCCCCAATAAGCAGTTCTTC.

The chain recombines TRBV12-3 or TRBV12-4 with TRBJ2-2, with a tentative D call TRBD1 (5 bases). V gave up 5 bases and J gave up 6 bases, with 16 bases separating them. CDR3 size: 15 residues. The DNA of the CDR3 is TGTGCCAGCAGTCTCCGTCACCAGGGATCCGGGGAGCTGTTTTTT. Translated, it gives CASSLRHQGSGELFF.

Ten or more counts support this clonotype. This chain connects TRBV6-1 to TRBJ1-1; 7 nucleotides line up with TRBD1. Germline values: CDR1 MNHNS, CDR2 SASEGT. V dropped 7 bases and J dropped 0; count of bases not matched to a gene: 5. The CDR3 sequence is 14 residues long. CDR3 DNA sequence: TGTGCCAGCAACTGGGACAGAATGAACACTGAAGCTTTCTTT. Its translation: CASNWDRMNTEAFF.

This clonotype has at least ten counts. This sequence joins TRBV29-1 and TRBJ1-2; D remains unclear. Trimming took off 1 base at V and 2 bases at J, with 8 bases between the two ends. The CDR3 has 13 residues. Germline CDR1 and CDR2: SQVTM and ANQGSEA. CDR3 residues: CSVEGGKNYGYTF. In DNA, the CDR3 is TGCAGCGTTGAAGGAGGGAAAAACTATGGCTACACCTTC.

V gene TRBV29-1 combines with J gene TRBJ2-1; D gene uncertain. V lost 2 bases, J lost 5 bases, and 1 base lay in between. The CDR3 covers 10 residues. Germline loops: CDR1 SQVTM, CDR2 ANQGSEA. The CDR3 nucleotides are TGCAGCGTTGAAAACAATGAGCAGTTCTTC. This codes for CSVENNEQFF.

This clonotype was seen ten or more times. The J gene is TRBJ1-2, the V gene TRBV4-2, with unresolved D. Germline V gives CDR1 LGHNA, CDR2 YNFKEQ. Trimming stripped 7 bases from V and 5 bases from J, with 14 bases between. There are 13 residues in the CDR3. This CDR3 is CASKEVSGYGYTF. The DNA of the CDR3 is TGTGCCAGCAAGGAGGTATCTGGGTATGGCTACACCTTC.